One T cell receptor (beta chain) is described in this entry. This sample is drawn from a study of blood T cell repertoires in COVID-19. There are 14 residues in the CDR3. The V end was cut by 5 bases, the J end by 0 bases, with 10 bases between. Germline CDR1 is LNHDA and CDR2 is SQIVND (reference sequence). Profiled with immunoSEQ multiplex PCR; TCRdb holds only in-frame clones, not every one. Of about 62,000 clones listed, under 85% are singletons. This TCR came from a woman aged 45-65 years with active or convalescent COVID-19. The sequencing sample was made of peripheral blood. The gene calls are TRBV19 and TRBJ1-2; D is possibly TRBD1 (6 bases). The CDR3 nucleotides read TGTGCCAGTAGTCCCGGACAGTCTAACTATGGCTACACCTTC. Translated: CASSPGQSNYGYTF. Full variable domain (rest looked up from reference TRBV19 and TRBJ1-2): DGGITQSPKYLFRKEGQNVTLSCEQNLNHDAMYWYRQDPGQGLRLIYYSQIVNDFQKGDIAEGYSVSREKKESFPLTVTSAQKNPTAFYLCASSPGQSNYGYTFGSGTRLTVV.